Below are 20 T cell receptor beta chains sequenced from a single sample in a study of blood T cell repertoires in COVID-19. Profiled with immunoSEQ multiplex PCR; TCRdb holds only in-frame clones, not every one. The sample lists about 400,000 clones; about 90% were seen once. Sequencing was performed on PBMCs or T cells enriched from blood (not recorded which). The receptors were gathered from a woman aged 30 to 39 who had recovered from COVID-19.

The CDR3 nucleotides are TGTGCCAGCGAAACAAGTGCCGAGCAGTACTTC. Translating it yields CASETSAEQYF. The genes are TRBV2 and TRBJ2-7; D is unclear. Germline lookup yields CDR1 SNHLY and CDR2 FYNNEI. The CDR3 totals 11 residues. Trimming took off 8 bases at V and 6 bases at J, with 11 bases between the two ends.

The chain is built from TRBV7-8 and TRBJ2-5; tentative D call: TRBD1 (5 bases). The CDR3 has 15 residues. Between the trimmed V and J ends, which lost 0 bases and 4 bases, there was a span of 12 bases. Per the germline V gene, CDR1 is SGHVS and CDR2 is FQNEAQ. Here the CDR3 DNA reads TGTGCCAGCAGCTTAGCACAGGCCTTAAGAGAGACCCAGTACTTC. As protein: CASSLAQALRETQYF.

This sequence joins TRBV5-6 and TRBJ2-1; TRBD2 is a possible D gene (6 bases). Trimming took off 2 bases at V and 9 bases at J, with 9 bases between the two ends. CDR1 is SGHDT, CDR2 YYEEEE, per germline. The CDR3 length is 12 residues. CDR3 sequence: CASSFGGSEQFF. The CDR3 DNA reads TGTGCCAGCAGCTTCGGGGGTTCTGAGCAGTTCTTC.

The rearrangement uses TRBV11-2 and TRBJ2-3, with 9 bases aligning to TRBD1. The CDR3 has 15 amino acids. Per the germline V gene, CDR1 is SGHAT and CDR2 is FQNNGV. Germline trimming cut 4 bases from V and 2 bases from J; bases unmatched to any gene: 4. Written as DNA, the CDR3 is TGTGCCAGCAGCTCCGTACAGGGGGCCACAGATACGCAGTATTTT. The encoded protein is CASSSVQGATDTQYF.

The chain uses TRBV24-1 and TRBJ1-5; maybe TRBD1 (6 bases). The CDR3 is 14 amino acids. Germline lookup yields CDR1 KGHDR and CDR2 SFDVKD. The V end lost 4 bases, the J end lost 3 bases, and 9 bases lay between the germline ends. The CDR3 reads CATSDRGDNQPQHF. The CDR3 DNA reads as TGTGCCACCAGTGACAGGGGCGACAATCAGCCCCAGCATTTT.

The chain has TRBV18 and TRBJ1-1; 7 nucleotides align to TRBD1. The CDR3 length is 17 residues. Losses at the gene ends were 3 bases for V and 2 bases for J; bases not matched to a gene: 12. CDR1 and CDR2 from the germline V gene are KGHSH and LQKENI. The CDR3 is CASSPRAGGSGNTEAFF. As DNA, the CDR3 is TGTGCCAGCTCACCTCGGGCAGGGGGGAGCGGAAACACTGAAGCTTTCTTT.

The chain couples TRBV11-2 to TRBJ2-7; D may be TRBD2 (6 bases). CDR1 is SGHAT, CDR2 FQNNGV, per germline. The CDR3 covers 16 residues. Trimming cost V 2 bases and J 0 bases, with 14 bases left between them. CDR3 sequence: CASSLLSGLSSYEQYF. CDR3 in DNA: TGTGCCAGCAGCTTATTAAGCGGGCTAAGCTCCTACGAGCAGTACTTC. Full variable domain (missing parts from reference TRBV11-2 and TRBJ2-7): EAGVAQSPRYKIIEKRQSVAFWCNPISGHATLYWYQQILGQGPKLLIQFQNNGVVDDSQLPKDRFSAERLKGVDSTLKIQPAKLEDSAVYLCASSLLSGLSSYEQYFGPGTRLTVT.

This chain links TRBV25-1 with TRBJ2-1; 14 bases fit TRBD2. The V and J ends lost 4 bases and 8 bases, in that order; junction bases with no gene match: 7. This CDR3 has 16 residues. CDR1 and CDR2 (germline): MGHDK, SYGVNS. CDR3 sequence reads: CASSAGLAGVLDEQFF. CDR3 nucleotide sequence: TGTGCCAGCAGTGCGGGACTAGCGGGAGTTCTGGATGAGCAGTTCTTC.

V and J are TRBV7-2 and TRBJ2-1, with TRBD2 matching over 12 bases. V shed 5 bases and J 5 bases; nucleotides not matched to a gene: 4. The CDR3 length is 15 residues. Germline V gene lookup returns CDR1 SGHTA and CDR2 FQGNSA. The CDR3: CASSQTSGSHNEQFF. DNA for the CDR3: TGTGCCAGCAGCCAGACTAGCGGGAGTCACAATGAGCAGTTCTTC.

The chain couples TRBV7-9 to TRBJ2-2, with 10 bases matching TRBD2. CDR1 and CDR2 (germline): SEHNR, FQNEAQ (reference sequence). The V gene end was trimmed by 1 base and the J gene end by 3 bases; junction bases not matched to a gene: 2. The CDR3 totals 16 residues. The CDR3 reads CASSLGAGGDTGELFF. The CDR3, as DNA: TGTGCCAGCAGCTTAGGAGCGGGAGGGGACACCGGGGAGCTGTTTTTT.

V is TRBV18 and J is TRBJ1-1; 9 bases agree with TRBD1. CDR1 KGHSH and CDR2 LQKENI come from the germline V gene. The junction had 10 bases not matched to a gene; V was cut back by 1 base and J by 7 bases. The CDR3 extends over 16 amino acids. The CDR3: CASSPRTQGALIEAFF. The CDR3 DNA sequence: TGTGCCAGCTCACCACGCACACAGGGGGCCCTCATTGAAGCTTTCTTT.

This clone showed up just once. The gene calls are TRBV28 and TRBJ2-1; D unresolved. Germline V gene lookup returns CDR1 MDHEN and CDR2 SYDVKM. Trimming left V 1 base short and J 10 bases short, with 5 bases between. The CDR3 runs to 11 residues. CDR3 DNA sequence: TGTGCCAGCAGTTTATCTAGGGAGCAGTTCTTC. Translated, it gives CASSLSREQFF.

V gene TRBV28 combines with J gene TRBJ1-2, with a possible D match to TRBD1 (5 bases). The CDR3 has 14 amino acids. V was shortened by 5 bases and J by 6 bases, with 16 bases between the two germline ends. Germline loops: CDR1 MDHEN, CDR2 SYDVKM. CDR3 nucleotide sequence: TGTGCCAGCAGTCTCGGGTCGGACACGGATGGCTACACCTTC. It yields the protein CASSLGSDTDGYTF.

This chain connects TRBV24-1 to TRBJ2-1; 11 bases align to TRBD2. The CDR3 sequence is 15 residues long. After removal of 2 bases from V and 5 bases from J, the junction contained 1 base not matched to a gene. Germline V gene lookup returns CDR1 KGHDR and CDR2 SFDVKD. CDR3 loop: CATSDSGLADNEQFF. The CDR3 nucleotides are TGTGCCACCAGTGATTCGGGACTAGCGGACAATGAGCAGTTCTTC.

The rearrangement links TRBV4-2 to TRBJ2-5, with 8 bases identical to TRBD1. This CDR3 region has 17 residues. Germline trimming cut 0 bases from V and 4 bases from J; bases unmatched to any gene: 10. Germline V gene data show CDR1 as LGHNA and CDR2 as YNFKEQ. CDR3 DNA: TGTGCCAGCAGCCAAGATTCTTTAGGACAGGGCGGAGAGACCCAGTACTTC. Its translation: CASSQDSLGQGGETQYF.

The chain is built from TRBV5-1 and TRBJ2-3; D possibly uses TRBD1 or TRBD2 (5 bases each). CDR1 is SGHRS, CDR2 YFSETQ, per germline. The CDR3 runs 16 residues. Between the trimmed V and J ends, which lost 4 bases and 0 bases, there was a span of 15 bases. CDR3 protein: CASSLGVTVSTDTQYF. CDR3 nucleotide sequence: TGCGCCAGCAGCCTGGGGGTGACTGTCAGCACAGATACGCAGTATTTT.

The chain recombines TRBV6-6 with TRBJ1-1, with a tentative D call TRBD1 (6 bases). Trimming left V 2 bases short and J 0 bases short, with 13 bases between. The CDR3 is made up of 16 amino acids. Germline V gives CDR1 MNHNY, CDR2 SVGAGI (reference sequence). The chain's CDR3 is CASSYRGARMNTEAFF. For the CDR3, the DNA is TGTGCCAGCAGTTACCGGGGGGCGAGGATGAACACTGAAGCTTTCTTT.

On this clone itself: The junction departs from the called germline gene at one end, perhaps through a read error. This chain joins TRBV5-1 and TRBJ2-5; D is ambiguous. Germline lookup yields CDR1 SGHRS and CDR2 YFSETQ. This CDR3 region has 14 residues. CDR3 in amino acids: CASSLLAAEDTQYF. The CDR3 coding sequence is TGCGCCAGCAGCTTGTTAGCAGCCGAAGACACCCAGTACTTC. The whole variable domain, filled in from reference TRBV5-1 and TRBJ2-5, reads KAGVTQTPRYLIKTRGQQVTLSCSPISGHRSVSWYQQTPGQGLQFLFEYFSETQRNKGNFPGRFSGRQFSNSRSEMNVSTLELGDSALYLCASSLLAAEDTQYFGPGTRLLVL.

The V and J genes are TRBV7-9 and TRBJ2-1; 15 bases line up with TRBD2. The V gene's germline CDR1 is SEHNR and CDR2 FQNEAQ (reference sequence). The CDR3 runs to 15 residues. After removal of 0 bases from V and 15 bases from J, the junction contained 6 bases not matched to a gene. The CDR3 protein is CASSLAGLAGGRAFF. CDR3 sequence (DNA): TGTGCCAGCAGCTTAGCTGGACTAGCGGGAGGGCGGGCGTTCTTC.

V gene TRBV28 combines with J gene TRBJ2-1, with 7 bases identical to TRBD2. The trim removed 10 bases at V and 5 bases at J, leaving 5 bases unmatched. The germline V gene encodes CDR1 MDHEN and CDR2 SYDVKM. The CDR3 totals 12 residues. The CDR3 DNA reads TGTGCCATCGATGGGAGGGACAATGAGCAGTTCTTC. As protein: CAIDGRDNEQFF.